The next 4 T cell receptor beta chains were all read from a single sample in a study of cytomegalovirus exposure and HLA in healthy donors. PCR involved 60 Vbeta and 13 Jbeta primers. Sequencing used immunoSEQ multiplex PCR; TCRdb keeps in-frame clones, though not all of them. The data hold roughly 120,000 clones, with around two thirds observed a single time. Sequences were obtained from PBMCs. Receptor source: a man in his 60s in good health and CMV-seropositive.

The chain joins TRBV28 to TRBJ2-1; 12 bases map to TRBD2. Germline V gene sequence: CDR1 MDHEN, CDR2 SYDVKM. V lost 6 bases to trimming and J lost 6 bases; unmatched junction nucleotides: 3. The CDR3 is 14 amino acids. The CDR3 here is CASRPGLAGNEQFF. The DNA of the CDR3 is TGTGCCAGCAGGCCGGGACTAGCGGGCAATGAGCAGTTCTTC.

Only a few counts were recorded for this clone. This rearrangement joins TRBV9 to TRBJ2-5, with 10 bases aligning to TRBD2. J was trimmed by 4 bases and V by 4 bases; bases with no gene match: 7. This CDR3 has 15 amino acids. Germline assignment: CDR1 SGDLS and CDR2 YYNGEE. DNA of the CDR3: TGTGCCAGCAGCCCTCTCTCTAGCGGGGGAGAGACCCAGTACTTC. This gives the protein CASSPLSSGGETQYF.

The genes are TRBV5-8 and TRBJ1-5, with D uncertain. The CDR3 consists of 17 residues. CDR1 and CDR2 from the germline V gene are SGHTS and YDEGEE. The ends were cut back, 0 bases at V and 2 bases at J, with 15 bases in the middle. DNA of the CDR3: TGTGCCAGCAGCTTGGTTTGGCAATTGAGGGGCAATCAGCCCCAGCATTTT. Amino acid sequence: CASSLVWQLRGNQPQHF. The variable domain in full, completed from reference TRBV5-8 and TRBJ1-5, reads EAGVTQSPTHLIKTRGQQATLRCSPISGHTSVYWYQQALGLGLQFLLWYDEGEERNRGNFPPRFSGRQFPNYSSELNVNALELEDSALYLCASSLVWQLRGNQPQHFGDGTRLSIL.

V is TRBV28 and J is TRBJ2-1; possibly TRBD2 for D (6 bases). This CDR3 is built from 14 residues. Trimming cost V 7 bases and J 4 bases, with 14 bases left between them. Germline CDR1 is MDHEN and CDR2 is SYDVKM. The CDR3 nucleotides read TGTGCCAGCACCCCCCCGGCGGGGTACAATGAGCAGTTCTTC. It translates to CASTPPAGYNEQFF.